Listed here are 14 T cell receptor beta chains from one sample, sequenced in a study of blood T cell repertoires in COVID-19. Repertoires were generated with immunoSEQ multiplex PCR, while TCRdb's copy carries only in-frame clones and drops some. The sample has approximately 260,000 clones; nearly 90% are singletons. Source material: peripheral blood. Source of these receptors: a woman aged 40 to 50 who had recovered from COVID-19.

Concerning this clone itself: Germline and junction disagree at one end, which may indicate a read error. The chain employs TRBV7-7 and TRBJ2-2, with 7 bases identical to TRBD1. Germline V gene data show CDR1 as SSHAT and CDR2 as FNYEAQ (reference sequence). The CDR3 totals 16 residues. CDR3 loop: CASSLRQGPGAGELFF. CDR3 DNA sequence: TGTGCTAGCAGCTTAAGACAGGGACCAGGGGCCGGGGAGCTGTTTTTT.

A note on this clone: Other DNA sequences in this sample translate to the same CDR3. The chain carries TRBV9 and TRBJ2-3, with D perhaps TRBD2 (5 bases). The CDR3 is made up of 13 amino acids. Looked up from germline, CDR1 is SGDLS and CDR2 is YYNGEE. The V gene lost 7 bases and the J gene lost 1 base, with 10 bases spanning the gap. As DNA, the CDR3 is TGTGCCAGCTCCGTCGGGGGCACAGATACGCAGTATTTT. Protein product: CASSVGGTDTQYF.

The genes are TRBV3-1 (or the pseudogene TRBV3-2) and TRBJ2-7, with 9 bases identical to TRBD2. Germline lookup yields CDR1 LGHDT and CDR2 YNNKEL (reference sequence). J lost 0 bases, V lost 0 bases, and 3 bases had no gene match. CDR3 length: 16 amino acids. The CDR3 nucleotides read TGTGCCAGCAGCCAAGATGCTAGCGGGACCTCCTACGAGCAGTACTTC. This translates into CASSQDASGTSYEQYF.

The table lists this clone with a count of one. V is TRBV5-4 and J is TRBJ2-1; possible D gene TRBD2, 6 bases. CDR3 size: 12 residues. Per germline, CDR1 SGHNT and CDR2 YYREEE (reference sequence). Trimming took off 1 base at V and 10 bases at J, with 9 bases between the two ends. CDR3 nucleotides: TGTGCCAGCAGCTTGTTAACTAGCGAGCAGTTCTTC. Translated: CASSLLTSEQFF.

This chain joins TRBV19 and TRBJ1-5; D is uncertain. CDR3 length equals 16 residues. Trimming cost V 3 bases and J 0 bases, with 12 bases left between them. Germline V gene data show CDR1 as LNHDA and CDR2 as SQIVND (reference sequence). The DNA for the CDR3 is TGTGCCAGTAGTATTGGCCGGGTCAATAGCAATCAGCCCCAGCATTTT. Its translation: CASSIGRVNSNQPQHF.

A single count supports this clone. J is TRBJ2-7 and V is TRBV5-5; D unclear. The CDR3 extends over 13 amino acids. Trimming removed 6 bases at V and 4 bases at J, with 14 bases between. Germline V gives CDR1 SGHKS, CDR2 YYEKEE (reference sequence). The CDR3 DNA sequence: TGTGCCAGCAACCTAGGATCCGGGTACGAGCAGTACTTC. It encodes CASNLGSGYEQYF. The full variable domain, completed using reference TRBV5-5 and TRBJ2-7, is DAGVTQSPTHLIKTRGQQVTLRCSPISGHKSVSWYQQVLGQGPQFIFQYYEKEERGRGNFPDRFSARQFPNYSSELNVNALLLGDSALYLCASNLGSGYEQYFGPGTRLTVT.

The V gene is TRBV5-5, the J gene TRBJ1-6; D is perhaps TRBD1 (5 bases). From germline, CDR1 is SGHKS and CDR2 YYEKEE (reference sequence). The CDR3 is 14 amino acids. Trimming stripped 0 bases from V and 6 bases from J, with 7 bases between. CDR3 residues: CASSLGQPNSPLHF. The DNA for the CDR3 is TGTGCCAGCAGCTTGGGACAGCCTAATTCACCCCTCCACTTT.

This chain links TRBV29-1 with TRBJ1-3; the match to TRBD1 covers 7 bases. The CDR3 contains 13 residues. Germline V CDR1 and CDR2: SQVTM, ANQGSEA. V lost 7 bases to trimming and J lost 7 bases; unmatched junction nucleotides: 10. Here the CDR3 DNA reads TGCAGCGCCGAACGACAGGGTAGCAACACCATATATTTT. Its protein is CSAERQGSNTIYF.

The table lists this clone with a count of one. V is TRBV18 and J is TRBJ2-7; 12 nucleotides agree with TRBD1. The V gene end was trimmed by 4 bases and the J gene end by 3 bases; junction bases not matched to a gene: 4. This CDR3 region has 15 residues. The germline V gene has CDR1 KGHSH and CDR2 LQKENI. The CDR3 DNA reads TGTGCCAGCTCACGGGGACAGGGGGCGGACTACGAGCAGTACTTC. It encodes CASSRGQGADYEQYF.

V and J are TRBV18 and TRBJ1-3; D call uncertain. Trimming removed 3 bases from V and 6 bases from J, with 12 bases in between. The CDR3 is 14 residues long. Germline values: CDR1 KGHSH, CDR2 LQKENI. CDR3 sequence: CASSPDYQANTIYF. The CDR3 DNA follows: TGTGCCAGCTCACCCGACTATCAAGCAAACACCATATATTTT.

This chain uses TRBV7-8 with TRBJ2-7; 7 bases align to TRBD1. The CDR3 has 16 residues. J was trimmed by 2 bases and V by 5 bases; bases with no gene match: 12. From germline, CDR1 is SGHVS and CDR2 FQNEAQ. For the CDR3, the DNA is TGTGCCAGCAGCCGTGGGACAGCCGGGACCCCCTACGAGCAGTACTTC. Encoded protein: CASSRGTAGTPYEQYF.

J is TRBJ2-1 and V is TRBV4-3; TRBD2 agrees at 8 bases. From germline, CDR1 is LGHNA and CDR2 YSLEER. This CDR3 is 15 amino acids long. The V and J ends lost 4 bases and 7 bases, in that order; junction bases with no gene match: 9. The CDR3 reads CASSPTSGRRNEQFF. The CDR3 DNA sequence: TGCGCCAGCAGCCCTACTAGCGGTCGAAGGAATGAGCAGTTCTTC.

For the CDR3, the DNA is TGTGCCAGCAGCGCGAGGACTAGCGGAACGTACGAGCAGTACTTC. It yields the protein CASSARTSGTYEQYF. The V and J genes are TRBV5-5 and TRBJ2-7, with 10 bases identical to TRBD2. The CDR3 covers 15 residues. CDR1 is SGHKS, CDR2 YYEKEE, per germline (reference sequence). Trimming cost V 4 bases and J 4 bases; bases outside gene matches: 8.

This rearrangement joins TRBV5-8 to TRBJ2-3, with 9 nucleotides matching TRBD2. The length of the CDR3 is 16 residues. Per the germline V gene, CDR1 is SGHTS and CDR2 is YDEGEE. V gave up 1 base and J gave up 5 bases; unmatched junction bases: 8. The CDR3 reads CASSLSSGEGGDTQYF. The CDR3 bases are TGTGCCAGCAGCTTGTCTAGCGGGGAGGGAGGAGATACGCAGTATTTT.